Following are 5 T cell receptor beta chains from one sample sequenced in a study of beta chain features in type 1 diabetes (dated by TCRdb to the late 2010s). The library was produced with the immunoSEQ multiplex PCR assay. All of the isolated RNA was reverse transcribed with the High Capacity cDNA Reverse Transcription Kit, so expressed TCRB transcripts were sequenced. In TCRdb, the immuneACCESS table is reduced to in-frame sequences with V and J assigned. These tables do not hold every clone; where another copy was compared, an unresolved V gene accounts for under half, and the others remain unexplained. Across this sample there are 130,000 to 150,000 clones, with nearly 50% seen only once. In total, the top ten clones hold around 0.43% of the sample. The specimen sequenced was Tregs from blood. Reading the label with the study, this specimen's cell subset or site is: regulatory CD4+ T cells. The receptors were sampled from a man younger than 30 in good health.

The chain recombines TRBV28 with TRBJ2-7; 10 bases are shared with TRBD1. With V trimmed by 7 bases and J by 5 bases, 11 bases remained unmatched. The CDR3 is made up of 15 amino acids. Germline V CDR1 and CDR2: MDHEN, SYDVKM. DNA for the CDR3: TGTGCCAGCACGGGACAGGGGCCCCTTGGGGACGAGCAGTACTTC. It is translated as CASTGQGPLGDEQYF. The full variable domain, rest sourced from reference TRBV28 and TRBJ2-7, is DVKVTQSSRYLVKRTGEKVFLECVQDMDHENMFWYRQDPGLGLRLIYFSYDVKMKEKGDIPEGYSVSREKKERFSLILESASTNQTSMYLCASTGQGPLGDEQYFGPGTRLTVT.

This clone was counted only a few times. J is TRBJ2-1 and V is TRBV4-3; 7 bases line up with TRBD2. This CDR3 comprises 13 residues. Germline CDR1 and CDR2: LGHNA and YSLEER. The ends lost 4 bases at V and 6 bases at J; junction bases unmatched: 3. The CDR3 loop is CASSPPGGNEQFF. In nucleotides, the CDR3 is TGCGCCAGCAGCCCGCCGGGAGGCAATGAGCAGTTCTTC.

There are a few counts of this clone. V gene TRBV7-9 combines with J gene TRBJ1-2; 9 bases line up with TRBD1. CDR3 length: 15 amino acids. V gave up 5 bases and J gave up 1 base; unmatched junction bases: 5. Germline loops: CDR1 SEHNR, CDR2 FQNEAQ (reference sequence). CDR3: CASSPPGQGNYGYTF. The CDR3 nucleotides are TGTGCCAGCAGCCCGCCGGGACAGGGTAACTATGGCTACACCTTC.

The chain links TRBV18 to TRBJ2-2; 7 bases line up with TRBD1. CDR3 length equals 18 residues. Germline V lookup: CDR1 KGHSH, CDR2 LQKENI. The junction had 11 bases not matched to a gene; V was cut back by 3 bases and J by 1 base. CDR3 sequence: CASSPRQGSVLNTGELFF. The CDR3 DNA reads as TGTGCCAGCTCACCGCGACAGGGCTCAGTACTGAACACCGGGGAGCTGTTTTTT.

V and J are TRBV4-2 and TRBJ2-3; 9 bases agree with TRBD2. Germline-derived CDR1 and CDR2 are LGHNA and YNFKEQ. This CDR3 comprises 15 residues. The trim removed 6 bases at V and 4 bases at J, leaving 8 bases unmatched. This CDR3 reads CASRYIAGEADTQYF. DNA of the CDR3: TGTGCCAGCAGGTACATAGCGGGAGAGGCAGATACGCAGTATTTT.